These 18 T cell receptor beta chains were all obtained from the same sample, sequenced in a study of naive and memory T cell subsets. Both TRBC1 and TRBC2 were covered by a beta constant-region primer of two equimolar oligonucleotides. From the UMI-ligation and nested PCR reads, TCRdb called clonotypes with MiXCR, one entry per CDR3 protein. The sample yields 100,000 or so distinct CDR3 sequences, approximately 6.5% seen once. The sequenced material came from central memory CD4+ T cells from blood. The receptors were gathered from a human donor in good health.

V is TRBV6-1 and J is TRBJ2-4; 7 positions match TRBD1. The CDR3 contains 17 residues. CDR1 and CDR2 (germline): MNHNS, SASEGT. The V and J ends lost 2 bases and 0 bases, in that order; junction bases with no gene match: 7. The CDR3 nucleotides read TGTGCCAGCAGTGAACTTCGGACAGGCGGAGCCAAAAACATTCAGTACTTC. This sequence encodes CASSELRTGGAKNIQYF.

This clonotype turned up a few times. The chain uses TRBV5-4 and TRBJ1-2, with 7 bases lining up with TRBD1. The J segment lost 6 bases and the V segment lost 5 bases, leaving 7 bases of the junction unmatched. CDR1 is SGHNT and CDR2 is YYREEE in the germline V gene (reference sequence). CDR3 length: 13 residues. CDR3 in amino acids: CASRQDRIHGYTF. The CDR3 region has the DNA TGTGCCAGCAGACAGGACAGGATCCATGGCTACACCTTC.

Here the CDR3 reads CASGRGQDGQPQHF. CDR3 DNA: TGTGCTAGTGGCCGCGGACAGGACGGGCAGCCCCAGCATTTT. The chain couples TRBV12-5 to TRBJ1-5; 7 nucleotides agree with TRBD1. V was pared by 6 bases and J by 7 bases, with 9 bases of the junction left unmatched. Germline values: CDR1 LGHNT, CDR2 FRNRAP. CDR3 length: 14 amino acids.

This clonotype has at least ten counts. The chain links TRBV20-1 to TRBJ1-1, with a tentative D call TRBD1 (6 bases). V was trimmed by 6 bases and J by 5 bases, leaving 13 bases between them. Germline V gene sequence: CDR1 DFQATT, CDR2 SNEGSKA (reference sequence). The CDR3 runs 12 residues. CDR3 in DNA: TGCAGTGCCCCCGGGGGGGCGACTGAAGCTTTCTTT. It specifies CSAPGGATEAFF.

This clonotype was detected ten times or more. J is TRBJ1-1 and V is TRBV4-3, with D hard to call. The V and J ends lost 4 bases and 1 base respectively, with 10 bases between them. The CDR3 is 14 residues long. From germline, CDR1 is LGHNA and CDR2 YSLEER. Here the CDR3 reads CASSPETGNTEAFF. DNA for the CDR3: TGCGCCAGCAGCCCCGAGACGGGGAACACTGAAGCTTTCTTT.

The chain recombines TRBV7-8 with TRBJ1-2; tentative D call: TRBD1 (5 bases). Per germline, CDR1 SGHVS and CDR2 FQNEAQ. With 0 bases removed from V and 4 bases from J, the gap between germline ends came to 15 bases. This CDR3 spans 16 amino acids. The CDR3 reads CASSLALRSGGYGYTF. The CDR3 DNA sequence: TGTGCCAGCAGCTTAGCGTTGCGGTCGGGGGGCTATGGCTACACCTTC.

The V gene is TRBV7-8, the J gene TRBJ1-1; no clear D gene. V was cut by 6 bases and J by 7 bases, with 18 bases left in between. CDR1 and CDR2 (germline): SGHVS, FQNEAQ. This CDR3 spans 14 amino acids. The CDR3 DNA reads TGTGCCAGCAGTTCCGAACTACTCTCCTTTGAAGCTTTCTTT. Translating it yields CASSSELLSFEAFF.

This clonotype has more than one count but fewer than ten. The J gene is TRBJ2-5, the V gene TRBV30; D gene ambiguous. V dropped 1 base and J dropped 1 base, with 10 bases sitting between them. Germline lookup yields CDR1 GTSNPN and CDR2 SVGIG (reference sequence). The CDR3 length is 14 residues. Written as DNA, the CDR3 is TGTGCCTGGAGTGAATTGGGCCTCCAAGAGACCCAGTACTTC. Its protein is CAWSELGLQETQYF.

This clonotype was found many times. This chain connects TRBV20-1 to TRBJ2-1; 8 positions agree with TRBD2. This CDR3 region has 18 residues. Per the germline V gene, CDR1 is DFQATT and CDR2 is SNEGSKA (reference sequence). Losses at the gene ends were 1 base for V and 0 bases for J; bases not matched to a gene: 11. This chain's CDR3 is CSARGDNWSGSSYNEQFF. The CDR3 bases are TGCAGTGCTAGAGGCGACAACTGGAGCGGGAGCTCCTACAATGAGCAGTTCTTC.

This clonotype has ten or more counts. CDR3 loop: CASSLIVKGSLHF. The CDR3 nucleotides read TGTGCCAGCAGCCTAATTGTTAAGGGTTCCCTCCACTTT. This chain links TRBV14 with TRBJ1-6; D remains unclear. Germline V gene lookup returns CDR1 SGHDN and CDR2 FVKESK. This CDR3 has 13 amino acids. The germline V and J ends were trimmed by 4 bases and 14 bases, with 15 bases remaining between them.

This clonotype was picked up many times. This rearrangement joins TRBV28 to TRBJ1-5; the match to TRBD1 covers 12 bases. The length of the CDR3 is 14 residues. With V trimmed by 6 bases and J by 7 bases, 4 bases remained unmatched. Germline CDR1 is MDHEN and CDR2 is SYDVKM. The CDR3 DNA sequence: TGTGCCAGCAGGGGACAGGGGGCGCGGCAGCCCCAGCATTTT. It encodes CASRGQGARQPQHF. The variable domain in full, completed from reference TRBV28 and TRBJ1-5, reads DVKVTQSSRYLVKRTGEKVFLECVQDMDHENMFWYRQDPGLGLRLIYFSYDVKMKEKGDIPEGYSVSREKKERFSLILESASTNQTSMYLCASRGQGARQPQHFGDGTRLSIL.

In this sample, this clonotype turned up many times. This chain links TRBV4-3 with TRBJ1-2; D is unresolved. This CDR3 has 12 residues. V was shortened by 1 base and J by 7 bases, with 7 bases between the two germline ends. Germline-derived CDR1 and CDR2 are LGHNA and YSLEER. CDR3 nucleotide sequence: TGCGCCAGCAGCCAAGCCGGCTCTGGCTACACCTTC. Translating gives CASSQAGSGYTF.

Only a few counts were recorded for this clonotype. The chain employs TRBV7-9 and TRBJ1-1; 7 nucleotides agree with TRBD1. The CDR3 sequence is 14 residues long. Trimming cost V 6 bases and J 5 bases; bases outside gene matches: 9. Looked up from germline, CDR1 is SEHNR and CDR2 is FQNEAQ (reference sequence). The CDR3 spells CASSSEGALTEAFF. For the CDR3, the DNA is TGTGCCAGCAGTTCAGAGGGGGCCTTAACTGAAGCTTTCTTT.

The table lists this clonotype with many counts. The chain couples TRBV20-1 to TRBJ2-5; D unclear. Per germline, CDR1 DFQATT and CDR2 SNEGSKA (reference sequence). This CDR3 is built from 14 residues. The V end was cut by 6 bases, the J end by 5 bases, with 19 bases between. The CDR3 loop is CSATNIALRETQYF. DNA for the CDR3: TGCAGTGCAACGAACATAGCCCTCAGGGAGACCCAGTACTTC.

The chain has TRBV6-2 or TRBV6-3 and TRBJ1-1, with D uncertain. From germline, CDR1 is MNHEY and CDR2 SVGEGT. There are 11 residues in the CDR3. Between the trimmed V and J ends, which lost 6 bases and 6 bases, there was a span of 8 bases. The CDR3 protein is CASRQSPEAFF. The CDR3 coding sequence is TGTGCCAGCAGGCAGAGCCCTGAAGCTTTCTTT.

This clonotype was observed at least ten times. This chain uses TRBV11-2 with TRBJ2-7; possibly TRBD2 for D (5 bases). Trimming cost V 4 bases and J 5 bases, with 24 bases left between them. Germline assignment: CDR1 SGHAT and CDR2 FQNNGV. This CDR3 has 17 residues. CDR3 in DNA: TGTGCCAGCAGCTCAACCGAGGTGTCCACCGGAGGTAACGAGCAGTACTTC. It yields the protein CASSSTEVSTGGNEQYF.

This clonotype has a count of ten or more. This rearrangement joins TRBV4-3 to TRBJ1-4; perhaps TRBD1 as D (6 bases). The CDR3 sequence is 16 residues long. The germline V gene has CDR1 LGHNA and CDR2 YSLEER. Trimming removed 3 bases at V and 8 bases at J, with 19 bases between. CDR3 residues: CASSQSGGPREEKLFF. In nucleotides, the CDR3 is TGCGCCAGCAGCCAGTCGGGGGGGCCGCGCGAGGAAAAACTGTTTTTT.

This clonotype was recorded at least ten times. This chain uses TRBV7-3 with TRBJ1-2; the D gene is possibly TRBD1 (6 bases). Per germline, CDR1 SGHTA and CDR2 FQGTGA. Trimming cost V 5 bases and J 6 bases, with 22 bases left between them. The CDR3 is 16 amino acids. CDR3 protein: CASSLRQELKLNGYTF. Written as DNA, the CDR3 is TGTGCCAGCAGCCTAAGACAGGAGCTTAAGTTGAATGGCTACACCTTC.